This passage covers 31 T cell receptor beta chains from one sample sequenced in a study of T cells after yellow fever vaccination. TCRdb ran MiXCR on the 5' RACE reads and lists one entry per CDR3 protein. The table includes about 240,000 distinct CDR3 sequences, about 7% detected once. The material was CD4+ T cells sorted from PBMCs, obtained 15 days after the yellow fever booster vaccination. All receptors derive from a man aged 25 to 45 who received the YFV17D yellow fever vaccine.

With regard to this clonotype: The junction differs from germline at one of its ends, possibly a read error. The V and J genes are TRBV19 and TRBJ1-3; possible D gene TRBD1, 5 bases. The CDR3 runs 13 residues. The germline V gene has CDR1 LNHDA and CDR2 SQIVND (reference sequence). The CDR3 spells CASRQSSGNTVYF. Here the CDR3 DNA reads TGTGCCAGCAGACAGAGCTCTGGAAACACCGTATATTTT.

In this sample, this clonotype turned up many times. The CDR3 here is CASSLGTNQETQYF. The DNA for the CDR3 is TGCGCCAGCAGCTTAGGGACTAATCAAGAGACCCAGTACTTC. The rearrangement joins TRBV5-1 to TRBJ2-5; 7 positions agree with TRBD2. The CDR3 loop spans 14 amino acids. The V gene's germline CDR1 is SGHRS and CDR2 YFSETQ. The V and J ends lost 2 bases and 2 bases, in that order; junction bases with no gene match: 3.

This clonotype occurred a few times. The chain carries TRBV10-1 and TRBJ2-7; 10 positions agree with TRBD2. The CDR3 spans 17 residues. The junction had 13 bases not matched to a gene; V was cut back by 6 bases and J by 2 bases. Germline CDR1 reads WNHNN; CDR2 reads SYGVQD (reference sequence). The CDR3: CASSPTSTAGGPYEQYF. DNA of the CDR3: TGCGCCAGCAGCCCAACCTCAACAGCGGGAGGGCCCTACGAGCAGTACTTC.

The chain is built from TRBV5-5 and TRBJ2-5; TRBD1 is a possible D gene (5 bases). Looked up from germline, CDR1 is SGHKS and CDR2 is YYEKEE (reference sequence). Trimming took 4 bases from V and 1 from J, leaving 14 bases between them. CDR3 length: 15 residues. CDR3 protein: CASSVTKTVQETQYF. Here the CDR3 DNA reads TGTGCCAGCAGCGTGACCAAGACAGTCCAAGAGACCCAGTACTTC.

This clonotype was observed many times. The CDR3 DNA reads as TGCAGTGCTAGTCTGCGAAGGGGCAATGAGCAGTTCTTC. It encodes CSASLRRGNEQFF. The chain links TRBV20-1 to TRBJ2-1; the D gene is possibly TRBD1 (5 bases). Germline CDR1 and CDR2: DFQATT and SNEGSKA (reference sequence). The CDR3 has 13 amino acids. Trimming shortened V by 3 bases and J by 6 bases, and 12 bases separated the two germline ends.

This clonotype appeared many times. The V gene is TRBV4-3, the J gene TRBJ1-2, with D possibly being TRBD1 (5 bases). CDR1 is LGHNA, CDR2 YSLEER, per germline. This CDR3 has 15 residues. Trimming pared 4 bases from V and 4 bases from J, leaving 16 bases between. CDR3 DNA: TGCGCCAGCAGCCGGGACGGATACTTAGGCTATGGCTACACCTTC. This sequence encodes CASSRDGYLGYGYTF.

Regarding this clonotype: A much larger clone differs from this one at a single base, so this may be a read error. CDR3 bases: TGCGCCAGCAGCCTTTTAGGGGAAAACGTTCAGTACTTC. It translates to CASSLLGENVQYF. The genes are TRBV5-1 and TRBJ2-4; D is perhaps TRBD1 (5 bases). In germline, CDR1 is SGHRS, CDR2 YFSETQ. CDR3 size: 13 residues.

This clonotype was counted between two and nine times. This chain links TRBV12-3 or TRBV12-4 with TRBJ2-5, with 13 bases lining up with TRBD2. With 5 bases clipped from V and 5 bases from J, the junction kept 5 bases outside the gene matches. There are 15 residues in the CDR3. The CDR3 protein is CASSIRTSGSETQYF. The CDR3 DNA follows: TGTGCCAGCAGTATTCGGACTAGCGGGAGTGAGACCCAGTACTTC.

This clonotype was counted many times. The chain is built from TRBV6-2 or TRBV6-3 and TRBJ2-1; D might be TRBD1 (6 bases). Trimming left V 7 bases short and J 0 bases short, with 22 bases between. The CDR3 is 18 residues long. The V gene's germline CDR1 is MNHEY and CDR2 SVGEGT. The CDR3 region has the DNA TGTGCCAGCACCCTCTCCGCATCCGGGACAAGCTCCTACAATGAGCAGTTCTTC. Amino acids: CASTLSASGTSSYNEQFF.

A few counts support this clonotype. The rearrangement uses TRBV5-5 and TRBJ2-5, with a tentative D call TRBD1 (6 bases). In germline, CDR1 is SGHKS, CDR2 YYEKEE (reference sequence). Trimming removed 4 bases at V and 2 bases at J, with 15 bases between. This CDR3 has 15 residues. CDR3 loop: CASSPNPTGQETQYF. CDR3 coding DNA: TGTGCCAGCAGCCCAAACCCGACAGGACAAGAGACCCAGTACTTC.

This clonotype was counted at least ten times. The CDR3 DNA follows: TGTGCCAGCTCACCGGCCGTCAGTCGACACAGGGGAAATGAGCAGTTCTTC. Translation: CASSPAVSRHRGNEQFF. The V call is TRBV18, the J call TRBJ2-1; 7 nucleotides line up with TRBD1. This CDR3 is 17 amino acids long. Trimming removed 3 bases from V and 7 bases from J; junction bases left unmatched: 15. Germline values: CDR1 KGHSH, CDR2 LQKENI.

J is TRBJ2-5 and V is TRBV20-1; possibly TRBD1 for D (5 bases). This CDR3 comprises 12 residues. Germline V gives CDR1 DFQATT, CDR2 SNEGSKA (reference sequence). V was shortened by 4 bases and J by 5 bases, with 11 bases between the two germline ends. The CDR3 here is CSAKAGYETQYF. CDR3 coding DNA: TGCAGTGCTAAGGCAGGGTACGAGACCCAGTACTTC.

The chain is built from TRBV12-1 and TRBJ2-2. TRBV12-1 is a recognized pseudogene. This CDR3 comprises 13 residues. This CDR3 reads CASSTRLLGELFF. The CDR3 DNA reads TGTGCCAGCAGCACTCGGCTCCTCGGGGAGCTGTTTTTT.

This clonotype was observed a handful of times. The CDR3 DNA follows: TGCGCCAGCAGCCCAGCCCCGACAACTGGGGGTGAAAAACTGTTTTTT. Protein sequence: CASSPAPTTGGEKLFF. The chain has TRBV5-1 and TRBJ1-4, with a tentative D call TRBD1 (5 bases). The length of the CDR3 is 16 residues. V lost 4 bases, J lost 7 bases, and 20 bases lay in between. The germline gives CDR1 SGHRS, CDR2 YFSETQ.

The chain employs TRBV7-9 and TRBJ2-3; no reliable D call. Germline CDR1 SEHNR, CDR2 FQNEAQ (reference sequence). V lost 3 bases to trimming and J lost 9 bases, with 7 bases between them. The CDR3 contains 11 residues. CDR3 DNA: TGTGCCAGCAGCTTGTACCCCACGCAGTATTTT. This codes for CASSLYPTQYF.

This clonotype appeared many times. The gene calls are TRBV7-2 and TRBJ2-3; 9 positions agree with TRBD2. CDR1 and CDR2 from the germline V gene are SGHTA and FQGNSA. CDR3 length: 14 amino acids. J was trimmed by 1 base and V by 5 bases; bases with no gene match: 1. This CDR3 is CASSRTSGTDTQYF. For the CDR3, the DNA is TGTGCCAGCAGCAGGACTAGCGGCACAGATACGCAGTATTTT.

The chain combines TRBV5-1 with TRBJ2-5; 10 positions match TRBD2. The CDR3 totals 15 residues. J gave up 5 bases and V 4 bases, and 8 bases lay outside the gene matches. Germline values: CDR1 SGHRS, CDR2 YFSETQ. DNA for the CDR3: TGCGCCAGCAGCAGGCAGCGGGAGGGGTTGGAGACCCAGTACTTC. Protein sequence: CASSRQREGLETQYF.

The chain employs TRBV21-1 and TRBJ2-5; TRBD2 is the table's D call and was not checked against the DNA. TRBV21-1 is a documented pseudogene. CDR3 size: 16 residues. This chain's CDR3 is CASSKMAGRPWETQYF. The CDR3 DNA reads as TGTGCCAGCAGCAAAATGGCCGGGAGGCCATGGGAGACCCAGTACTTC.

This clonotype occurred a few times. The chain is built from TRBV12-3 or TRBV12-4 and TRBJ2-1, with 13 bases fitting TRBD2. The CDR3 contains 16 residues. V shed 6 bases and J 10 bases; nucleotides not matched to a gene: 12. CDR3 in DNA: TGTGCCAGCAGCCCTAGGGAACTAGCGGGAGGGCGGGAGCAGTTCTTC. It encodes CASSPRELAGGREQFF.

This clonotype turned up a few times. The chain combines TRBV15 with TRBJ2-3, with 7 bases matching TRBD2. The CDR3 is made up of 17 amino acids. Trimming removed 2 bases from V and 3 bases from J; junction bases left unmatched: 11. Germline V gene data show CDR1 as LNHNV and CDR2 as YYDKDF (reference sequence). The CDR3 loop reads CATSRPPAPSGTDTQYF. CDR3 sequence (DNA): TGTGCCACCAGCAGACCCCCCGCCCCTAGCGGTACAGATACGCAGTATTTT.

This clonotype occurred many times. This chain links TRBV18 with TRBJ2-1; 9 nucleotides align to TRBD2. The CDR3 is 15 residues long. Germline V gene lookup returns CDR1 KGHSH and CDR2 LQKENI. V lost 3 bases, J lost 6 bases, and 6 bases stayed unmatched. CDR3 in amino acids: CASSPRTTSGNEQFF. In DNA form, the CDR3 reads TGTGCCAGCTCACCTAGGACGACTAGCGGCAATGAGCAGTTCTTC.

This clonotype was seen at least ten times. The V call is TRBV4-3, the J call TRBJ2-3; the match to TRBD2 covers 8 bases. This CDR3 has 19 amino acids. Germline CDR1 is LGHNA and CDR2 is YSLEER. V trimming: 1 base; J trimming: 3 bases; junction bases outside the gene matches: 15. The CDR3 sequence: CASSQVPGGRGGKTDTQYF. The CDR3 DNA is TGCGCCAGCAGCCAAGTCCCGGGAGGGCGCGGCGGGAAGACAGATACGCAGTATTTT.

This sequence joins TRBV12-3 or TRBV12-4 and TRBJ2-1, with D maybe TRBD2 (6 bases). V lost 6 bases and J lost 7, with 19 bases in between. There are 15 residues in the CDR3. The CDR3 is CASSRLASVGNEQFF. DNA for the CDR3: TGTGCCAGCAGCCGCCTAGCGTCCGTAGGTAATGAGCAGTTCTTC.

This clonotype was observed a few times. Germline and junction disagree at one end, which may indicate a read error. The CDR3: CASSLWGPQNF. The DNA of the CDR3 is TGTGCCAGCAGTTTATGGGGGCCTCAGAACTTC. The chain links TRBV28 to TRBJ2-7; TRBD1 might be the D (5 bases). CDR3 length: 11 amino acids. Germline CDR1 MDHEN, CDR2 SYDVKM.

This clonotype was recorded many times. The rearrangement links TRBV7-2 to TRBJ2-2; 7 nucleotides agree with TRBD1. The CDR3 is 13 amino acids. V shed 5 bases, J shed 5 bases, and the junction held 2 bases outside the gene matches. Germline CDR1 is SGHTA and CDR2 is FQGNSA. CDR3 region: CASSRDRTGELFF. The CDR3 DNA reads as TGTGCCAGCAGCCGGGACAGAACCGGGGAGCTGTTTTTT.

This rearrangement joins TRBV7-2 to TRBJ2-5; D not resolved. The CDR3 loop spans 16 amino acids. Trimming shortened V by 0 bases and J by 3 bases, and 14 bases separated the two germline ends. Germline CDR1 is SGHTA and CDR2 is FQGNSA. CDR3 loop: CASSLARTALEETQYF. The CDR3 DNA follows: TGTGCCAGCAGCTTAGCGCGAACAGCCCTTGAAGAGACCCAGTACTTC.

V is TRBV19 and J is TRBJ2-5; D might be TRBD1 (6 bases). The V end lost 3 bases, the J end lost 2 bases, and 10 bases lay between the germline ends. CDR3 length: 14 amino acids. The germline V gene encodes CDR1 LNHDA and CDR2 SQIVND (reference sequence). CDR3 sequence: CASSIRQDQETQYF. The CDR3 coding sequence is TGTGCCAGTAGTATTAGACAGGATCAAGAGACCCAGTACTTC.

V usage is TRBV5-5 and J usage is TRBJ2-5, with 7 positions matching TRBD1. The CDR3 spans 15 residues. The germline gives CDR1 SGHKS, CDR2 YYEKEE (reference sequence). With V trimmed by 4 bases and J by 4 bases, 10 bases remained unmatched. The CDR3 sequence is CASSDETGRVETQYF. For the CDR3, the DNA is TGTGCCAGCAGCGATGAGACAGGGCGGGTAGAGACCCAGTACTTC.

This clonotype was detected many times. V and J are TRBV20-1 and TRBJ2-3; TRBD2 matches at 13 bases. The J segment lost 7 bases and the V segment lost 3 bases, leaving 7 bases of the junction unmatched. This CDR3 is built from 15 residues. Germline CDR1 DFQATT, CDR2 SNEGSKA (reference sequence). CDR3 loop: CSASGLAGAGYTQYF. The CDR3 coding sequence is TGCAGTGCTAGCGGACTAGCGGGAGCCGGCTATACGCAGTATTTT.

This clonotype showed up many times. This chain links TRBV27 with TRBJ1-3, with D hard to call. Germline V gene sequence: CDR1 MNHEY, CDR2 SMNVEV (reference sequence). The ends were cut back, 0 bases at V and 4 bases at J, with 7 bases in the middle. CDR3 size: 14 residues. The CDR3 nucleotides read TGTGCCAGCAGTTTATCCGGCTCCGGAAACACCATATATTTT. It yields the protein CASSLSGSGNTIYF.

This clonotype showed up many times. The chain uses TRBV6-5 and TRBJ2-5; a possible D gene is TRBD2 (5 bases). The germline V gene encodes CDR1 MNHEY and CDR2 SVGAGI. This CDR3 spans 15 amino acids. Trimming took off 4 bases at V and 5 bases at J, with 17 bases between the two ends. CDR3 sequence (DNA): TGTGCCAGCAGTTCCGGCAGCGGTACAACGGAGACCCAGTACTTC. Residues: CASSSGSGTTETQYF.